The T cell receptor beta chain under discussion was sequenced for a study of T cell changes during pregnancy in multiple sclerosis. Repertoires were generated with immunoSEQ multiplex PCR, while TCRdb's copy carries only in-frame clones and drops some. Among 85,000 to 90,000 clones listed, 94% were seen once. Germline lookup yields CDR1 SGHTA and CDR2 FQGNSA. The CDR3 loop spans 16 amino acids. V gave up 7 bases and J gave up 2 bases, with 19 bases separating them. V and J are TRBV7-2 and TRBJ2-3; weak D call: TRBD2 (6 bases). Specimen: peripheral blood, collected after pregnancy. This receptor was taken from a female donor in good health, enrolled as a control in a pregnancy study. The CDR3 DNA reads TGTGCCAGCATACCCTCGGGCGGGGAGTTCACAGATACGCAGTATTTT. Translation gives CASIPSGGEFTDTQYF.